One sample yielded the 12 T cell receptor beta chains listed below, sequenced in a study of early T cells in non-severe SARS-CoV-2 infection. MiXCR, applied by TCRdb to the 5' RACE reads, yields one record per CDR3 protein. The table lists tens of thousands of distinct CDR3 sequences, roughly 13% of them singletons. Source material: whole blood. The receptor source for this set is an adult who was a healthcare worker with PCR-confirmed SARS-CoV-2 infection or an uninfected control (not recorded which).

This clonotype appeared many times. V usage is TRBV7-2 and J usage is TRBJ2-7, with TRBD1 as a possible D gene (6 bases). V lost 6 bases to trimming and J lost 2 bases, with 14 bases between them. Germline lookup yields CDR1 SGHTA and CDR2 FQGNSA. The CDR3 has 14 amino acids. The CDR3 coding sequence is TGTGCCAGCAGTTCCCGGACAGCCCCCTACGAGCAGTACTTC. Encoded protein: CASSSRTAPYEQYF.

This clonotype was observed many times. The chain uses TRBV10-3 and TRBJ1-1; D is ambiguous. CDR1 and CDR2 (germline): ENHRY, SYGVKD. This CDR3 has 15 residues. V lost 2 bases, J lost 0 bases, and 10 bases lay in between. The CDR3 is CAISEVAGVNTEAFF. The CDR3 DNA reads TGTGCCATCAGTGAGGTCGCAGGTGTGAACACTGAAGCTTTCTTT.

The J gene is TRBJ2-3, the V gene TRBV14; 7 bases match TRBD1. The germline CDR1 and CDR2 sequences are SGHDN and FVKESK. The CDR3 runs to 14 residues. The V gene end was trimmed by 3 bases and the J gene end by 3 bases; junction bases not matched to a gene: 3. CDR3 coding DNA: TGTGCCAGCAGCCATCCGGGACAGACAGATACGCAGTATTTT. Protein sequence: CASSHPGQTDTQYF. The whole variable domain, filled in from reference TRBV14 and TRBJ2-3, reads EAGVTQFPSHSVIEKGQTVTLRCDPISGHDNLYWYRRVMGKEIKFLLHFVKESKQDESGMPNNRFLAERTGGTYSTLKVQPAELEDSGVYFCASSHPGQTDTQYFGPGTRLTVL.

V and J are TRBV7-9 and TRBJ2-3, with D tentatively TRBD1 or TRBD2 (5 bases each). The germline V and J ends were trimmed by 2 bases and 8 bases, with 8 bases remaining between them. Looked up from germline, CDR1 is SEHNR and CDR2 is FQNEAQ (reference sequence). The CDR3 is 12 amino acids. CDR3 protein: CASSLTGGTQYF. CDR3 nucleotide sequence: TGTGCCAGCAGCTTAACTGGGGGTACGCAGTATTTT.

This clonotype has ten or more counts. The V call is TRBV6-2 or TRBV6-3, the J call TRBJ1-5, with 10 bases fitting TRBD1. The CDR3 extends over 14 amino acids. V shed 5 bases and J 7 bases; nucleotides not matched to a gene: 5. CDR1 and CDR2 from the germline V gene are MNHEY and SVGEGT. CDR3: CASSGTGDEQPQHF. CDR3 in DNA: TGTGCCAGCAGTGGGACAGGGGATGAGCAGCCCCAGCATTTT.

Ten or more counts support this clonotype. V and J are TRBV24-1 and TRBJ2-3; D may be TRBD1 (6 bases). The germline V gene encodes CDR1 KGHDR and CDR2 SFDVKD. The CDR3 runs to 15 residues. Trimming cost V 4 bases and J 4 bases, with 14 bases left between them. The CDR3 DNA reads TGTGCCACCAGTGAGGGCAGGGGAGCGGCAGATACGCAGTATTTT. Its translation is CATSEGRGAADTQYF.

The rearrangement uses TRBV20-1 and TRBJ2-7; 7 bases align to TRBD1. The germline V gene encodes CDR1 DFQATT and CDR2 SNEGSKA (reference sequence). Trimming cost V 0 bases and J 2 bases; bases outside gene matches: 16. CDR3 length: 18 amino acids. In DNA, the CDR3 is TGCAGTGCTAGAGATCATTTTGGGCTAACAGGGGACCCCTACGAGCAGTACTTC. Translated: CSARDHFGLTGDPYEQYF.

This clonotype has a count of ten or more. The chain has TRBV3-1 and TRBJ2-1; D is perhaps TRBD1 (6 bases). The V and J ends lost 6 bases and 6 bases respectively, with 6 bases between them. CDR1 LGHDT and CDR2 YNNKEL come from the germline V gene (reference sequence). The CDR3 is made up of 11 amino acids. This CDR3 is CASRGGNEQFF. For the CDR3, the DNA is TGTGCCAGCAGAGGGGGCAATGAGCAGTTCTTC.

The chain uses TRBV20-1 and TRBJ2-7; D not resolved. CDR1 DFQATT and CDR2 SNEGSKA come from the germline V gene (reference sequence). This CDR3 comprises 13 residues. V shed 6 bases and J shed 0 bases, with 12 bases lying between them. The CDR3, as DNA: TGCAGTGCCCCCTCGGCTACCTCCTACGAGCAGTACTTC. Protein: CSAPSATSYEQYF.

V and J are TRBV9 and TRBJ1-2, with a weak D call TRBD1 (5 bases). The germline CDR1 and CDR2 sequences are SGDLS and YYNGEE. V shed 0 bases and J shed 4 bases, with 10 bases lying between them. The CDR3 runs to 14 residues. For the CDR3, the DNA is TGTGCCAGCAGCGTAGAGGGGCAGCTCTATGGCTACACCTTC. Residues: CASSVEGQLYGYTF.

V usage is TRBV4-3 and J usage is TRBJ1-1; 7 nucleotides align to TRBD1. The CDR3 is made up of 15 amino acids. With 3 bases clipped from V and 8 bases from J, the junction kept 12 bases outside the gene matches. Germline V gene data show CDR1 as LGHNA and CDR2 as YSLEER. The CDR3 nucleotides read TGCGCCAGCAGCCACAATGACCGGGACAGTGCAGAAGCTTTCTTT. Its translation is CASSHNDRDSAEAFF.

This clonotype was detected a few times. This chain joins TRBV7-2 and TRBJ2-1, with D tentatively TRBD2 (6 bases). The CDR3 is made up of 15 amino acids. Trimming removed 1 base at V and 4 bases at J, with 11 bases between. Germline values: CDR1 SGHTA, CDR2 FQGNSA. Written as DNA, the CDR3 is TGTGCCAGCAGCTTAGTAGCGGACCCTTACAATGAGCAGTTCTTC. Its protein product is CASSLVADPYNEQFF.